The text below deals with one T cell receptor beta chain. Its antigen remains unidentified. Both 60 Vbeta primers and 13 Jbeta primers went into the PCR. Profiling relied on immunoSEQ multiplex PCR, and the TCRdb table lists in-frame clones only, not all of them. Found here are around 93,000 clones, 82% of them singletons; the top ten hold about 4%. V was trimmed by 5 bases and J by 5 bases, leaving 12 bases between them. Germline V gives CDR1 MNHEY, CDR2 SVGAGI. This CDR3 region has 13 residues. These data originate in a study of cytomegalovirus exposure and HLA in healthy donors. Study overall: As released early, the data held about 85 million unique TCRs from HLA-typed donors.

Whole-study results and caveats: TCR beta V- and J-gene trimming was later associated with a missense DCLRE1C variant. As a later analysis revealed, most CMV-associated TCR beta chains appeared HLA-restricted. By HLA locus, TCR association rates varied in a later analysis, with DRB1 showing the most and HLA-C the fewest.

V is TRBV6-5 and J is TRBJ1-1, with D uncertain. This receptor was obtained from a middle-aged man in good health and CMV-seronegative. Sequenced: PBMCs. DNA for the CDR3: TGTGCCAGCAGTCCGGACTTGTTGACTGAAGCTTTCTTT. It yields the protein CASSPDLLTEAFF.